These T cell receptor beta chains were read from a single sample in a study of T cell responses to AZD1222 COVID-19 vaccine. Sequencing was performed with immunoSEQ multiplex PCR; in TCRdb, only in-frame clones are kept and a portion is missing. The profile shows roughly 120,000 clones, 88% of them singletons. The input for sequencing was peripheral blood, taken 28 days after the second AZD1222 dose. The receptors were gathered from an adult who received the AZD1222 COVID-19 vaccine. Each CDR3 is given with its conserved first and last residue. Fields, in order: clone size, V gene, J gene, D gene, CDR3 protein, CDR3 DNA. The D gene is left open where the match is weak. A clone size is listed for some rows: how often the clone was seen (once, few, many), or a class if it is expanded.

NA	TRBV9	TRBJ2-1	TRBD2	CASSASGLAGFNEQFF	TGTGCCAGCAGCGCGTCCGGACTAGCGGGGTTTAATGAGCAGTTCTTC
NA	TRBV19	TRBJ1-5	NA	CASSIKTGQQPQHF	TGTGCCAGTAGTATAAAAACAGGTCAACAGCCCCAGCATTTT
NA	TRBV19	TRBJ2-4	NA	CASSIAGSSKNIQYF	TGTGCCAGTAGTATTGCGGGGTCGTCCAAAAACATTCAGTACTTC
NA	TRBV19	TRBJ2-2	NA	CASSMTATGELFF	TGTGCCAGTAGTATGACTGCCACCGGGGAGCTGTTTTTT
NA	TRBV29-1	TRBJ1-2	TRBD1	CSVGTGGGYTF	TGCAGCGTAGGGACAGGGGGCGGCTACACCTTC
NA	TRBV7-3	TRBJ1-1	NA	CASSFQGGTEAFF	TGTGCCAGCAGCTTCCAGGGCGGAACTGAAGCTTTCTTT
NA	TRBV11-1	TRBJ1-6	TRBD1	CASSAGTGAYSPLHF	TGTGCCAGCAGCGCCGGGACAGGCGCGTATTCACCCCTCCACTTT
NA	TRBV15	TRBJ1-1	NA	CATSWRNTEAFF	TGTGCCACCAGTTGGAGAAACACTGAAGCTTTCTTT
NA	TRBV9	TRBJ1-3	NA	CASSDVGRVNTIYF	TGTGCCAGCAGCGATGTGGGGCGAGTAAACACCATATATTTT
NA	TRBV6-5	TRBJ1-1	NA	CASRRRGGTEAFF	TGTGCCAGCAGACGGAGGGGAGGTACTGAAGCTTTCTTT
NA	TRBV4-3	TRBJ2-1	NA	CASSHQVHTYNEQFF	TGCGCCAGCAGCCATCAGGTTCATACCTACAATGAGCAGTTCTTC
once	TRBV28	TRBJ1-5	NA	CASSSRTLPGQPQHF	TGTGCCAGCAGTTCCCGGACCCTTCCCGGGCAGCCCCAGCATTTT
NA	TRBV6-2/TRBV6-3	TRBJ2-6	NA	CASSYDSSGANVLTF	TGTGCCAGCAGTTACGACAGCTCTGGGGCCAACGTCCTGACTTTC
NA	TRBV25-1	TRBJ1-3	NA	CASRPGAGNTIYF	TGTGCCAGCAGGCCGGGAGCTGGAAACACCATATATTTT
NA	TRBV4-1	TRBJ2-7	NA	CASSQEQGRVNTYF	TGCGCCAGCAGCCAAGAGCAGGGACGGGTTAATACGTACTTC
NA	TRBV5-6	TRBJ2-5	NA	CASSLGGRGETQYF	TGTGCCAGCAGCTTAGGGGGGCGCGGAGAGACCCAGTACTTC
NA	TRBV6-2/TRBV6-3	TRBJ2-5	NA	CASSYSRVREIETQYF	TGTGCCAGCAGTTACTCGAGGGTCAGGGAGATCGAGACCCAGTACTTC
NA	TRBV19	TRBJ2-5	NA	CASKDGVETQYF	TGTGCCAGTAAAGACGGAGTGGAGACCCAGTACTTC
NA	TRBV4-2	TRBJ2-1	TRBD2	CASSQVLAGGEQFF	TGTGCCAGCAGCCAAGTGCTAGCGGGAGGTGAGCAGTTCTTC
NA	TRBV19	TRBJ1-1	NA	CASSYLTGNTEAFF	TGTGCCAGTAGTTACCTCACAGGGAACACTGAAGCTTTCTTT
NA	TRBV7-2	TRBJ2-3	TRBD2	CASRRGGTDTQYF	TGTGCCAGCAGACGGGGGGGCACAGATACGCAGTATTTT
NA	TRBV10-1	TRBJ1-6	NA	CASSESRGVSNSPLHF	TGCGCCAGCAGTGAGAGTCGGGGGGTAAGTAATTCACCCCTCCACTTT
NA	TRBV6-5	TRBJ1-2	NA	CASSYDGGRGRGYTF	TGTGCCAGCAGTTACGACGGGGGGCGCGGCAGGGGCTACACCTTC
NA	TRBV6-5	TRBJ1-5	NA	CASTGAGKGQPQHF	TGTGCCAGCACCGGGGCGGGTAAAGGTCAGCCCCAGCATTTT
NA	TRBV4-2	TRBJ2-7	TRBD2	CASSQDLGGHSGRPLEQYF	TGTGCCAGCAGCCAAGATCTAGGGGGTCATAGCGGGAGACCTCTCGAGCAGTACTTC
NA	TRBV10-3	TRBJ1-1	NA	CAISESVGGTEAFF	TGTGCCATCAGTGAGTCGGTGGGGGGCACTGAAGCTTTCTTT
NA	TRBV27	TRBJ1-6	TRBD1	CASSFEGQYNSPLHF	TGTGCCAGCAGTTTTGAGGGACAGTATAATTCACCCCTCCACTTT
NA	TRBV7-2	TRBJ1-1	NA	CASAKGIGAFF	TGTGCCAGCGCCAAGGGGATCGGGGCTTTCTTT
NA	TRBV5-1	TRBJ1-5	NA	CASSLEGGNQPQHF	TGCGCCAGCAGCTTGGAAGGGGGGAATCAGCCCCAGCATTTT
NA	TRBV9	TRBJ2-3	TRBD2	CASSLGGAGSTDTQYF	TGTGCCAGCAGCCTCGGGGGGGCCGGGAGCACAGATACGCAGTATTTT
NA	TRBV11-3	TRBJ2-2	NA	CATRRSLGGGELFF	TGTGCCACCAGGAGGTCCCTGGGGGGCGGGGAGCTGTTTTTT
NA	TRBV6-5	TRBJ2-6	NA	CASTREGSGANVLTF	TGTGCCAGCACCCGTGAGGGGAGCGGGGCCAACGTCCTGACTTTC
NA	TRBV19	TRBJ1-1	NA	CASRPGAGRTEAFF	TGTGCCAGTAGACCGGGGGCGGGGCGCACTGAAGCTTTCTTT
NA	TRBV5-1	TRBJ2-3	NA	CASSLNSAADTQYF	TGCGCCAGCAGCTTGAATTCAGCGGCCGATACGCAGTATTTT
once	TRBV30	TRBJ1-5	NA	CAWSSRSSNQPQHF	TGTGCCTGGAGTAGCCGGTCTAGCAATCAGCCCCAGCATTTT
once	TRBV5-1	TRBJ2-5	NA	CASSLGAAPPGTQYF	TGCGCCAGCAGCTTGGGGGCCGCACCGCCAGGTACCCAGTACTTC
NA	TRBV28	TRBJ1-1	TRBD1	CASSLVFYRGRTEAFF	TGTGCCAGCAGTTTAGTCTTCTACAGGGGAAGGACTGAAGCTTTCTTT
NA	TRBV12-3/TRBV12-4	TRBJ1-5	NA	CASSLEGSQPQHF	TGTGCCAGCAGTTTGGAAGGGAGTCAGCCCCAGCATTTT
NA	TRBV5-1	TRBJ2-7	NA	CASRSSSYEQYF	TGCGCCAGCAGATCCAGTTCCTACGAGCAGTACTTC
NA	TRBV7-2	TRBJ2-1	NA	CASSFDSGEQFF	TGTGCCAGCAGCTTTGACTCAGGAGAGCAGTTCTTC
NA	TRBV9	TRBJ2-3	NA	CASSVDLSTGGDTQYF	TGTGCCAGCAGCGTAGATCTATCGACAGGTGGGGATACGCAGTATTTT
NA	TRBV7-6	TRBJ2-1	TRBD1	CASSPKTGKIEQFF	TGTGCCAGCAGCCCGAAGACAGGGAAGATTGAGCAGTTCTTC
NA	TRBV11-2	TRBJ1-6	TRBD1	CASSFPRGGRTYNSPLHF	TGTGCCAGCAGCTTTCCCAGGGGGGGGAGGACCTATAATTCACCCCTCCACTTT
NA	TRBV5-8	TRBJ2-1	TRBD2	CASSLVLAGPNNEQFF	TGTGCCAGCAGCTTAGTTCTAGCGGGTCCCAATAATGAGCAGTTCTTC
NA	TRBV4-2	TRBJ2-5	NA	CASSQDPRGLETQYF	TGTGCCAGCAGCCAAGATCCTCGGGGGCTAGAGACCCAGTACTTC